This T cell receptor beta chain was identified during a study of T cells in localized non-small cell lung cancer. Study-level points and caveats: Researchers found a median approximately 50 of the top 100 tumor clones in adjacent lung.

Here immunoSEQ multiplex PCR was the method, and the copy in TCRdb shows in-frame clones only, minus some. Of approximately 15,000 clones listed, more than 80% are singletons. Concerning this clone: Antigen unknown.

The receptor's source is a woman aged 35 to 69 with stage I lung adenocarcinoma. The material was peripheral blood, obtained before any cancer treatment.

CDR3 in DNA: TGTGCCAGCAGTTTTAGTTCCGAGACAGATACGCAGTATTTT. As protein: CASSFSSETDTQYF. This rearrangement joins TRBV28 to TRBJ2-3; D unresolved. V was pared by 3 bases and J by 3 bases, with 10 bases between. The CDR3 sequence is 14 residues long. Germline V lookup: CDR1 MDHEN, CDR2 SYDVKM.